Included here is one TCR beta chain sequence, with context. Which antigen it targets is not known. No clone much larger than this one lies a single base away; base qualities are absent. The CDR3 regions of human TCRbeta chains were analyzed by immunosequencing. In the source study's methods: TCRs in the repertoires were matched against a reference library of SARS-CoV-2-specific TCRs that had been generated with the MIRA antigen-specificity platform. Breadth was defined as the fraction of unique TCRs that were SARS-CoV-2-associated, and depth was defined as the fraction of total T cells that were SARS-CoV-2-associated. Using the MIRA data, each spike-specific TCR was assigned both to the spike region to which the TCR was reactive and to a CD4 or CD8 class. Log10-transformed breadth and depth values were compared by one-way ANOVA with Sidak's multiple comparisons tests. Sourced from immuneACCESS, this table was stored by TCRdb with only in-frame sequences that have V and J called. A share of the clones is absent; for the studies checked, an unresolved V gene accounts for under half, and the remainder has no known explanation. V and J calls and clone size follow that table, whereas D and trimming were derived from the DNA. Here the sample has approximately 84,000 clones; around 91% occur a single time. The top ten constitute 30% to 40% of the sample.

These data originate in a study of T cell responses to AZD1222 COVID-19 vaccine (dated by TCRdb to the early 2020s). With respect to the entire study: AZD1222 recipients given second doses at about 4 weeks or at about 12 weeks were pooled, since spike-specific TCR depth and breadth were not found to differ between the two schedules. TCR sequencing covered about 230 trial participants: 200 to 220 given two doses of AZD1222 and approximately 26 given two doses of MenACWY control vaccine. Trial participants were enrolled by age into 18-55, 56-69 and 70-plus year subgroups, with approximately 160, 26 and 62 TCR-sequenced participants respectively.

The intended sense of this specimen's time point label: baseline before first vaccination. Vaccinee samples were obtained from the UK trials COV001 and COV002, which included a single-blind randomized controlled phase 2/3 trial of AZD1222 (ChAdOx1 nCoV-19) in healthy adults. For TCRbeta chain sequencing, PBMC samples were collected from trial participants at day 0 and at day 28 after the second dose. The full study reports these points: The whole spike protein was spanned by vaccine-associated CD4 TCRs, and dominant responses were seen in regions 160-218 and 743-854. Because no day 14 peak-response samples were available, the repertoires could be characterized only after the peak T cell response. Conclusions about previously exposed vaccinees were limited because only 6 or 7 AZD1222 recipients were SARS-CoV-2 seropositive at baseline. Reportedly, almost half of the unique spike-specific TCRs recognized epitopes lying outside the regions that are mutated in the B.1.351 and B.1.1.7 variants. After two AZD1222 doses, spike-specific TCR breadth and depth were significantly higher than at day 0 and than in MenACWY recipients. The 56-69-year group was small, and its depth increase did not reach significance, likely because of low power. Participants were mostly white British, with more females than males. The authors suggested clonal diversity may have been underestimated.

The CDR3 starts with the cysteine, ends with the phenylalanine, and has 13 residues. Here the CDR3 DNA is all that survives: 39 bases in frame from base 1. V is cut by 8 bases and J by 3 bases, and the space between the germline ends is 14 bases. Per the germline V gene, MNHEY is the CDR1 and SVGAGI is the CDR2. The TCR originated in an adult in good health. Sequencing used peripheral blood, obtained on day 0 of AZD1222 vaccination. This sequence uses TRBV6-5 and TRBJ2-7, with TRBD1 perhaps the D gene, on 6 matching bases. The CDR3 loop reads CASAHRVDYEQYF. In nucleotide form, the sequence is TGTGCCAGCGCCCACAGGGTAGACTACGAGCAGTACTTC.